This T cell receptor beta chain is from a study of blood T cell repertoires in COVID-19. Germline-derived CDR1 and CDR2 are MDHEN and SYDVKM. This CDR3 spans 16 amino acids. V was cut by 8 bases and J by 4 bases, with 23 bases left in between. The assay was immunoSEQ multiplex PCR, and TCRdb's table has in-frame clones only and misses some. Among roughly 100,000 clones listed, 79% were seen once. This chain connects TRBV28 to TRBJ1-2; D is possibly TRBD1 (6 bases). Material: peripheral blood. This TCR came from an elderly woman with active or convalescent COVID-19. The CDR3 is CASRDGGRRTVYGYTF. As DNA, the CDR3 is TGTGCCAGCCGCGATGGGGGCCGCCGTACCGTCTATGGCTACACCTTC.